Each of the 30 T cell receptor beta chains below was sequenced from the same sample in a study of blood T cell repertoires in COVID-19. TCRdb's copy holds only in-frame clones and misses some; the assay was immunoSEQ multiplex PCR. The table records fewer than 700,000 clones, about 89% of them present only once. Source material: peripheral blood. The receptors here all came from a woman aged 45-60 years with COVID-19, enrolled during active disease.

The chain recombines TRBV9 with TRBJ2-1; a weak D match, TRBD2 (5 bases). Trimming cost V 0 bases and J 4 bases, with 14 bases left between them. The CDR3 runs 16 residues. Germline V gene lookup returns CDR1 SGDLS and CDR2 YYNGEE. The CDR3 protein is CASSVGTGIEYNEQFF. In DNA, the CDR3 is TGTGCCAGCAGCGTAGGAACGGGGATTGAATACAATGAGCAGTTCTTC. Looking up the rest from reference TRBV9 and TRBJ2-1 gives the full variable domain: DSGVTQTPKHLITATGQRVTLRCSPRSGDLSVYWYQQSLDQGLQFLIQYYNGEERAKGNILERFSAQQFPDLHSELNLSSLELGDSALYFCASSVGTGIEYNEQFFGPGTRLTVL.

The chain has TRBV5-6 and TRBJ1-4; 7 bases line up with TRBD1. V trimming: 5 bases; J trimming: 12 bases; junction bases outside the gene matches: 10. The CDR3 has 13 residues. CDR1 is SGHDT and CDR2 is YYEEEE in the germline V gene. The CDR3 here is CASSFFDREELFF. CDR3 sequence (DNA): TGTGCCAGCAGTTTCTTCGACAGGGAGGAACTGTTTTTT.

The table lists this clone with a few counts. The chain couples TRBV28 to TRBJ1-2, with TRBD1 matching 7 bases. The J segment lost 1 base and the V segment lost 2 bases, leaving 7 bases of the junction unmatched. The germline CDR1 and CDR2 sequences are MDHEN and SYDVKM. The CDR3 has 16 amino acids. The DNA for the CDR3 is TGTGCCAGCAGTTTAGATGGGACAGCATTTAACTATGGCTACACCTTC. The encoded protein is CASSLDGTAFNYGYTF.

The V gene is TRBV19, the J gene TRBJ1-5, with D perhaps matching TRBD1 (5 bases). The CDR3 contains 15 residues. CDR1 is LNHDA and CDR2 is SQIVND in the germline V gene (reference sequence). Between the trimmed V and J ends, which lost 7 bases and 9 bases, there was a span of 22 bases. The CDR3 DNA is TGTGCCAGTACCTCAACCGGGCAGGGCTATAGGCCCCAGCATTTT. Protein: CASTSTGQGYRPQHF.

CDR3 amino acids: CASSYSGTQQFF. In nucleotides, the CDR3 is TGTGCCAGCAGCTATAGCGGGACCCAGCAGTTCTTC. This chain joins TRBV11-3 and TRBJ2-1, with TRBD2 matching over 8 bases. This CDR3 has 12 residues. V was clipped by 4 bases and J by 11 bases; unmatched bases: 4. Germline CDR1 reads SGHNT; CDR2 reads YENEEA.

This clone showed up just a few times. V usage is TRBV15 and J usage is TRBJ1-1; the D gene is possibly TRBD1 (6 bases). This CDR3 has 13 residues. Germline lookup yields CDR1 LNHNV and CDR2 YYDKDF (reference sequence). Deletions cut 5 bases from V and 6 bases from J, with 13 bases between. The CDR3 protein is CATSFRQVPEAFF. The CDR3 coding sequence is TGTGCCACCAGCTTTCGACAGGTCCCTGAAGCTTTCTTT.

This clone is a singleton in its sample. The rearrangement joins TRBV6-5 to TRBJ2-5, with 7 bases identical to TRBD2. Germline assignment: CDR1 MNHEY and CDR2 SVGAGI. This CDR3 is 12 amino acids long. The V and J ends lost 8 bases and 5 bases, in that order; junction bases with no gene match: 5. CDR3 nucleotide sequence: TGTGCCAGCCGGACTAGTCTTGAGACCCAGTACTTC. Protein sequence: CASRTSLETQYF.

The rearrangement uses TRBV29-1 and TRBJ2-5; 11 bases agree with TRBD2. The ends lost 6 bases at V and 5 bases at J; junction bases unmatched: 8. This CDR3 region has 14 residues. From germline, CDR1 is SQVTM and CDR2 ANQGSEA. The CDR3 nucleotides are TGCAGCGTACGACTAGCGGGGAGGTCGGAGACCCAGTACTTC. Protein product: CSVRLAGRSETQYF.

This chain connects TRBV4-2 to TRBJ1-1; D gene ambiguous. Germline V lookup: CDR1 LGHNA, CDR2 YNFKEQ. This CDR3 spans 15 amino acids. Trimming cost V 6 bases and J 4 bases, with 18 bases left between them. CDR3 residues: CASSPPGRWVTEAFF. The CDR3 DNA reads as TGTGCCAGCAGTCCCCCCGGGAGATGGGTCACTGAAGCTTTCTTT.

The rearrangement joins TRBV4-1 to TRBJ1-3, with a possible D match to TRBD1 (5 bases). This CDR3 comprises 15 residues. The germline V and J ends were trimmed by 2 bases and 1 base, with 9 bases remaining between them. Per germline, CDR1 MGHRA and CDR2 YSYEKL. In DNA form, the CDR3 reads TGCGCCAGCAGCCAAAACACAGGATCTGGAAACACCATATATTTT. Protein: CASSQNTGSGNTIYF.

The J gene is TRBJ1-2, the V gene TRBV30; D might be TRBD1 (6 bases). Germline V gene sequence: CDR1 GTSNPN, CDR2 SVGIG (reference sequence). The CDR3 covers 14 residues. V was pared by 0 bases and J by 2 bases, with 10 bases between. The CDR3 loop reads CAWSVGGPNYGYTF. As DNA, the CDR3 is TGTGCCTGGAGTGTTGGGGGCCCGAACTATGGCTACACCTTC.

This chain uses TRBV7-3 with TRBJ1-2; no clear D gene. V was cut by 5 bases and J by 1 base, with 8 bases left in between. The CDR3 extends over 13 amino acids. The germline gives CDR1 SGHTA, CDR2 FQGTGA. CDR3 sequence (DNA): TGTGCCAGCAGCCCCGGAGTTAACTATGGCTACACCTTC. It codes for CASSPGVNYGYTF.

The J gene is TRBJ2-7, the V gene TRBV5-1; the D gene is possibly TRBD1 (6 bases). CDR3 length: 15 amino acids. Germline values: CDR1 SGHRS, CDR2 YFSETQ. V gave up 1 base and J gave up 0 bases, with 11 bases separating them. In DNA form, the CDR3 reads TGCGCCAGCAGCTTGTTGACAGGCTCCTCCTACGAGCAGTACTTC. It specifies CASSLLTGSSYEQYF.

The chain combines TRBV7-9 with TRBJ2-7; 9 nucleotides match TRBD1. With V trimmed by 2 bases and J by 4 bases, 9 bases remained unmatched. Germline V lookup: CDR1 SEHNR, CDR2 FQNEAQ (reference sequence). This CDR3 is built from 16 residues. The CDR3 spells CASSLFSGTGIYEQYF. The CDR3 DNA sequence: TGTGCCAGCAGCTTATTCTCCGGGACAGGGATATACGAGCAGTACTTC. Full variable domain (remainder filled in from reference TRBV7-9 and TRBJ2-7): DTGVSQNPRHKITKRGQNVTFRCDPISEHNRLYWYRQTLGQGPEFLTYFQNEAQLEKSRLLSDRFSAERPKGSFSTLEIQRTEQGDSAMYLCASSLFSGTGIYEQYFGPGTRLTVT.

The gene calls are TRBV28 and TRBJ1-2; the match to TRBD1 covers 9 bases. Germline CDR1 MDHEN, CDR2 SYDVKM. The J segment lost 7 bases and the V segment lost 6 bases, leaving 12 bases of the junction unmatched. The CDR3 loop spans 15 amino acids. The CDR3 spells CASSPVPATGGGYTF. DNA for the CDR3: TGTGCCAGCAGCCCAGTACCCGCGACAGGGGGTGGCTACACCTTC.

In its sample, this clone was seen once. V usage is TRBV29-1 and J usage is TRBJ2-7; a weak D match, TRBD1 (6 bases). The ends were cut back, 3 bases at V and 6 bases at J, with 18 bases in the middle. The length of the CDR3 is 14 residues. Germline loops: CDR1 SQVTM, CDR2 ANQGSEA. The CDR3 coding sequence is TGCAGCGTTGAGATTCCAGGGGATATTGGCGAGCAGTACTTC. Amino acid sequence: CSVEIPGDIGEQYF.

This chain connects TRBV19 to TRBJ1-1; a possible D gene is TRBD1 (5 bases). CDR3 size: 13 residues. V was cut by 8 bases and J by 5 bases, with 15 bases left in between. The germline gives CDR1 LNHDA, CDR2 SQIVND (reference sequence). CDR3 amino acids: CASGTGVGTEAFF. Here the CDR3 DNA reads TGTGCCAGTGGGACGGGGGTTGGGACTGAAGCTTTCTTT.

The chain has TRBV3-1 (or the pseudogene TRBV3-2) and TRBJ1-3; D ambiguous. The CDR3 has 17 residues. CDR1 is LGHDT, CDR2 YNNKEL, per germline (reference sequence). The V and J ends lost 4 bases and 0 bases respectively, with 16 bases between them. The CDR3 DNA sequence: TGTGCCAGCAGCCCCTCCTTGACAATCGGCTCTGGAAACACCATATATTTT. Amino acids: CASSPSLTIGSGNTIYF.

The rearrangement joins TRBV5-5 to TRBJ1-2, with 8 bases fitting TRBD1. The CDR3 sequence is 15 residues long. The V and J ends lost 2 bases and 2 bases, in that order; junction bases with no gene match: 5. Germline lookup yields CDR1 SGHKS and CDR2 YYEKEE (reference sequence). CDR3 sequence: CASSLSRTGNYGYTF. CDR3 bases: TGTGCCAGCAGCTTAAGTAGGACAGGGAACTATGGCTACACCTTC.

The CDR3 loop reads CASSEIAGGNTGELFF. The CDR3, as DNA: TGTGCCAGCAGTGAAATAGCGGGGGGGAACACCGGGGAGCTGTTTTTT. The V call is TRBV6-4, the J call TRBJ2-2; 10 bases map to TRBD2. Germline assignment: CDR1 MRHNA and CDR2 SNTAGT. Losses at the gene ends were 3 bases for V and 1 base for J; bases not matched to a gene: 2. CDR3 length: 16 residues.

Ten or more counts support this clone. V usage is TRBV6-5 and J usage is TRBJ2-7; D is perhaps TRBD2 (6 bases). Germline values: CDR1 MNHEY, CDR2 SVGAGI. The V and J ends lost 6 bases and 0 bases respectively, with 15 bases between them. This CDR3 is built from 15 residues. CDR3 bases: TGTGCCAGCAGATCACTAGCCCTGAGCTCCTACGAGCAGTACTTC. Translation gives CASRSLALSSYEQYF.

The chain carries TRBV5-5 and TRBJ2-3; 7 nucleotides align to TRBD1. Germline V gene data show CDR1 as SGHKS and CDR2 as YYEKEE (reference sequence). The CDR3 has 14 residues. V lost 3 bases and J lost 3; bases outside the gene matches: 4. The CDR3 bases are TGTGCCAGCAGCTCACAGGGACAGACAGATACGCAGTATTTT. It yields the protein CASSSQGQTDTQYF.

The CDR3 is CASSPGQSYEQYF. The CDR3 DNA is TGTGCCAGCAGCCCGGGACAGAGCTACGAGCAGTACTTC. The chain links TRBV3-1 (or the pseudogene TRBV3-2) to TRBJ2-7; 7 positions match TRBD1. Per germline, CDR1 LGHDT and CDR2 YNNKEL (reference sequence). Losses at the gene ends were 4 bases for V and 3 bases for J; bases not matched to a gene: 3. This CDR3 is built from 13 residues.

The rearrangement uses TRBV6-4 and TRBJ1-1; D perhaps matches TRBD1 (5 bases). The CDR3 runs to 17 residues. V was pared by 3 bases and J by 0 bases, with 17 bases between. From germline, CDR1 is MRHNA and CDR2 SNTAGT. Here the CDR3 DNA reads TGTGCCAGCAGTGAGAAAGGGTATGGACAAATGAACACTGAAGCTTTCTTT. It specifies CASSEKGYGQMNTEAFF.

This clone was recorded a few times. V usage is TRBV28 and J usage is TRBJ1-4; D unresolved. The CDR3 has 13 amino acids. V was pared by 6 bases and J by 2 bases, with 7 bases between. The germline V gene encodes CDR1 MDHEN and CDR2 SYDVKM. CDR3 bases: TGTGCCAGCAGGGGCGGGACTAATGAAAAACTGTTTTTT. Its protein is CASRGGTNEKLFF.

V gene TRBV27 combines with J gene TRBJ1-4, with TRBD1 matching 9 bases. Per the germline V gene, CDR1 is MNHEY and CDR2 is SMNVEV (reference sequence). V lost 7 bases and J lost 7; bases outside the gene matches: 7. The CDR3 is 14 amino acids. CDR3 coding DNA: TGTGCCAGCACAGCCGGGACAGGGATTGAAAAACTGTTTTTT. Translated, it gives CASTAGTGIEKLFF.

This clone appeared once. The chain has TRBV4-1 and TRBJ1-1; TRBD1 matches 8 bases. This CDR3 spans 15 amino acids. With 4 bases clipped from V and 4 bases from J, the junction kept 8 bases outside the gene matches. Per the germline V gene, CDR1 is MGHRA and CDR2 is YSYEKL. The CDR3 is CASSRAGTGRTEAFF. The CDR3 region has the DNA TGCGCCAGCAGCCGGGCCGGGACAGGTCGCACTGAAGCTTTCTTT.

The J gene is TRBJ1-2, the V gene TRBV7-8; TRBD1 aligns across 7 bases. The CDR3 spans 13 residues. From germline, CDR1 is SGHVS and CDR2 FQNEAQ. The junction had 8 bases not matched to a gene; V was cut back by 5 bases and J by 8 bases. CDR3 in DNA: TGTGCCAGCAGCCAAGACAGGGTGGTGGGCTACACCTTC. This codes for CASSQDRVVGYTF. Looking up the rest from reference TRBV7-8 and TRBJ1-2 gives the full variable domain: GAGVSQSPRYKVAKRGQDVALRCDPISGHVSLFWYQQALGQGPEFLTYFQNEAQLDKSGLPSDRFFAERPEGSVSTLKIQRTQQEDSAVYLCASSQDRVVGYTFGSGTRLTVV.

The chain joins TRBV3-1 (or the pseudogene TRBV3-2) to TRBJ1-2; 9 nucleotides line up with TRBD1. Germline V lookup: CDR1 LGHDT, CDR2 YNNKEL (reference sequence). Trimming removed 0 bases from V and 8 bases from J; junction bases left unmatched: 7. The CDR3 spans 15 residues. DNA for the CDR3: TGTGCCAGCAGCCAAGATAGCGGACAGGGGTCGGGCTACACCTTC. Protein product: CASSQDSGQGSGYTF.

This chain uses TRBV5-1 with TRBJ2-6, with 8 bases aligning to TRBD2. Losses at the gene ends were 3 bases for V and 3 bases for J; bases not matched to a gene: 8. The germline V gene encodes CDR1 SGHRS and CDR2 YFSETQ. The CDR3 runs 17 residues. The CDR3 sequence: CASSSREGGNGANVLTF. CDR3 nucleotide sequence: TGCGCCAGCAGCTCCCGGGAGGGAGGGAATGGGGCCAACGTCCTGACTTTC.